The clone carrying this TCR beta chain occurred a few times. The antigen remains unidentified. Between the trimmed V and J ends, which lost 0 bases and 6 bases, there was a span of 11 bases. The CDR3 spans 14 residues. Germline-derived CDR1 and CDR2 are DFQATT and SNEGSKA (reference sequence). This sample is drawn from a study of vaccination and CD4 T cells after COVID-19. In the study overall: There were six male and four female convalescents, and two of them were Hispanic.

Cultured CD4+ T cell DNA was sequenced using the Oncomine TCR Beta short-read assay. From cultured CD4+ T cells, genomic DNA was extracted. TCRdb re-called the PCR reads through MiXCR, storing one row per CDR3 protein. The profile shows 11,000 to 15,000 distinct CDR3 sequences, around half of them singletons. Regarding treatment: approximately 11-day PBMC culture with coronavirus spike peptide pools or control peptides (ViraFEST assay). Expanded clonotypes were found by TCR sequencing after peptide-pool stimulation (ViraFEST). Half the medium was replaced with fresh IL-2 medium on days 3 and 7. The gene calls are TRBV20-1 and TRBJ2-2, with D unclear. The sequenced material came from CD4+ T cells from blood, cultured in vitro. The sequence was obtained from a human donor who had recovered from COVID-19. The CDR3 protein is CSARDVGSAGELFF. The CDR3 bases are TGCAGTGCTAGAGATGTAGGATCCGCCGGGGAGCTGTTTTTT.